A selection of T cell receptor beta chains follows, all from one sample in a study of T cell responses to AZD1222 COVID-19 vaccine. Measured with immunoSEQ multiplex PCR; TCRdb has only the in-frame clones, and not every one. The sample lists approximately 170,000 clones, approximately 89% occurring once. Sequenced here: peripheral blood, sampled on day 0 of AZD1222 vaccination. These receptors were collected from an adult in good health. Both conserved end residues are part of each CDR3. D genes are given only for firm matches. Rows give clone size only sometimes, using once, few, many, or a class for an expanded clone.

CDR3 protein	CDR3 DNA	V gene	J gene	clone size	D gene
CASRFIETQYF	TGTGCCAGCAGGTTTATAGAGACCCAGTACTTC	TRBV6-5	TRBJ2-5	.	.
CAWSDTGGESQPQHF	TGTGCCTGGAGTGACACAGGGGGCGAGTCTCAGCCCCAGCATTTT	TRBV30	TRBJ1-5	.	TRBD1
CASSLPGQGAEEQYF	TGTGCCAGCAGTCTACCGGGACAGGGGGCGGAGGAGCAGTACTTC	TRBV28	TRBJ2-7	.	TRBD1
CASRSAYEQYF	TGTGCCAGCAGGTCGGCCTACGAGCAGTACTTC	TRBV4-2	TRBJ2-7	.	.
CASSFRGLGEQYF	TGTGCCAGCAGCTTTAGGGGACTGGGCGAGCAGTACTTC	TRBV5-8	TRBJ2-7	.	.
CASSQDQGRSTEAFF	TGCGCCAGCAGCCAAGATCAGGGGCGGTCGACTGAAGCTTTCTTT	TRBV4-3	TRBJ1-1	.	.
CASSPLGAGGPTDTQYF	TGTGCCAGCAGCCCCCTTGGAGCGGGAGGGCCGACAGATACGCAGTATTTT	TRBV9	TRBJ2-3	.	TRBD2
CASSRDRGPADTEAFF	TGCGCCAGCAGCAGAGACAGGGGGCCGGCGGACACTGAAGCTTTCTTT	TRBV5-1	TRBJ1-1	.	TRBD1
CASSGGQYNQPQHF	TGTGCCAGCAGCGGCGGACAGTACAATCAGCCCCAGCATTTT	TRBV7-2	TRBJ1-5	.	.
CSGRGVYNEQFF	TGCAGCGGGAGGGGGGTCTACAATGAGCAGTTCTTC	TRBV29-1	TRBJ2-1	.	.
CATSDASGRSYNEQFF	TGTGCCACCAGTGACGCTAGCGGCCGCTCCTACAATGAGCAGTTCTTC	TRBV24-1	TRBJ2-1	.	TRBD2
CATLAGSSYEQYF	TGTGCCACCTTAGCGGGCTCTTCCTACGAGCAGTACTTC	TRBV28	TRBJ2-7	.	TRBD2
CATRGGDYNEQFF	TGTGCCACCAGGGGCGGAGACTACAATGAGCAGTTCTTC	TRBV15	TRBJ2-1	.	.
CASSLVSGPPYNEQFF	TGTGCCAGCAGCTTAGTTTCCGGGCCCCCCTACAATGAGCAGTTCTTC	TRBV7-8	TRBJ2-1	once	.
CASSQDASLNYGYTF	TGTGCCAGCAGCCAAGACGCATCCCTAAACTATGGCTACACCTTC	TRBV14	TRBJ1-2	.	.
CASRLSYTDTQYF	TGTGCCAGCAGACTGAGTTACACAGATACGCAGTATTTT	TRBV6-4	TRBJ2-3	.	.
CASSFSGQGNTEAFF	TGTGCCAGCAGCTTCTCGGGACAGGGGAACACTGAAGCTTTCTTT	TRBV7-6	TRBJ1-1	.	TRBD1
CASSLAGGGEAFF	TGTGCCAGCAGCTTAGCGGGAGGTGGGGAAGCTTTCTTT	TRBV7-2	TRBJ1-1	once	.
CASSRDGDYEQYF	TGCGCCAGCAGCCGGGACGGGGACTACGAGCAGTACTTC	TRBV5-1	TRBJ2-7	.	.
CANRGWSEGNYGYTF	TGTGCCAACCGGGGGTGGTCGGAGGGTAACTATGGCTACACCTTC	TRBV28	TRBJ1-2	.	.
CASSSPGLYTEAFF	TGTGCCAGCAGTTCCCCGGGACTATACACTGAAGCTTTCTTT	TRBV6-5	TRBJ1-1	.	.
CASSLGQGVYGYTF	TGCGCCAGCAGCTTGGGACAGGGGGTCTATGGCTACACCTTC	TRBV5-1	TRBJ1-2	once	TRBD1
CAWKTGGPSLADTQYF	TGTGCCTGGAAAACGGGAGGGCCGTCCCTTGCAGATACGCAGTATTTT	TRBV30	TRBJ2-3	.	TRBD2
CAWMIGRTNTEAFF	TGTGCCTGGATGATAGGCCGCACCAACACTGAAGCTTTCTTT	TRBV30	TRBJ1-1	.	.
CAWTENYEQYF	TGTGCCTGGACAGAGAACTACGAGCAGTACTTC	TRBV30	TRBJ2-7	few	.
CASSLRGGGYGYTF	TGTGCCAGCAGCTTGCGAGGGGGCGGCTATGGCTACACCTTC	TRBV5-6	TRBJ1-2	.	TRBD1
CATSDADGTGSPQHF	TGTGCCACCAGTGATGCGGACGGAACGGGTTCGCCCCAGCATTTT	TRBV24-1	TRBJ1-5	.	.
CASSLRRQGNSPLHF	TGTGCCAGCAGCTTAAGGCGACAGGGGAATTCACCCCTCCACTTT	TRBV11-2	TRBJ1-6	.	TRBD1
CASGEQGAAYNEQFF	TGTGCCAGCGGGGAGCAGGGGGCAGCCTACAATGAGCAGTTCTTC	TRBV6-4	TRBJ2-1	.	TRBD1
CASSGDQPGTYEQYF	TGTGCCAGCAGCGGGGACCAACCCGGCACCTACGAGCAGTACTTC	TRBV7-8	TRBJ2-7	.	.
CASSPRDRGQSSYSGNTIYF	TGTGCCAGCAGTCCCCGGGACAGGGGCCAATCTTCTTACTCTGGAAACACCATATATTTT	TRBV6-6	TRBJ1-3	once	TRBD1
CASSESSGYTGELFF	TGTGCCAGCAGTGAATCTAGCGGGTATACCGGGGAGCTGTTTTTT	TRBV6-4	TRBJ2-2	.	TRBD2
CASISPGERNF	TGTGCCAGCATTTCCCCTGGGGAGCGGAACTTC	TRBV6-5	TRBJ2-5	.	.
CASHLGRVSYEQYF	TGTGCCAGCCACCTGGGGAGGGTTTCCTACGAGCAGTACTTC	TRBV28	TRBJ2-7	.	TRBD2
CASRQMTGNTIYF	TGTGCCAGCAGACAGATGACTGGAAACACCATATATTTT	TRBV27	TRBJ1-3	.	.
CAHVSQRGEQYF	TGTGCCCACGTAAGCCAGCGTGGAGAGCAGTACTTC	TRBV28	TRBJ2-7	few	.
CAVGPPGATYEQYF	TGTGCCGTAGGCCCCCCCGGAGCAACCTACGAGCAGTACTTC	TRBV27	TRBJ2-7	once	.
CASSITTGGTEAFF	TGTGCCAGCAGTATAACGACAGGGGGAACTGAAGCTTTCTTT	TRBV27	TRBJ1-1	.	TRBD1
CASSFGTWDTQYF	TGTGCCAGCAGCTTTGGGACATGGGATACGCAGTATTTT	TRBV7-8	TRBJ2-3	.	.
CATSRDRWRGTEAFF	TGTGCCACCAGCAGAGATCGGTGGAGGGGCACTGAAGCTTTCTTT	TRBV15	TRBJ1-1	.	.
CASSLRGSGNTIYF	TGTGCCAGCAGCTTGCGGGGGTCTGGAAACACCATATATTTT	TRBV7-2	TRBJ1-3	.	.
CASSSVGGGTEAFF	TGTGCCAGCAGTTCAGTAGGGGGGGGGACTGAAGCTTTCTTT	TRBV28	TRBJ1-1	.	.
CASSKERTYNEQFF	TGCGCCAGCAGCAAAGAGCGAACCTACAATGAGCAGTTCTTC	TRBV5-1	TRBJ2-1	.	.
CASSWGALGEQYF	TGTGCCAGCAGCTGGGGGGCACTAGGGGAGCAGTACTTC	TRBV7-2	TRBJ2-7	.	.
CASSFQGSQGMWFF	TGTGCCAGCAGCTTCCAAGGTTCGCAGGGAATGTGGTTCTTC	TRBV7-6	TRBJ2-1	.	.
CASSYGTGKLGETQYF	TGTGCCAGCAGTTACGGGACAGGGAAGTTAGGAGAGACCCAGTACTTC	TRBV6-6	TRBJ2-5	.	TRBD1
CASTVTGGSQPQHF	TGTGCCAGCACCGTGACAGGGGGCTCACAGCCCCAGCATTTT	TRBV27	TRBJ1-5	.	TRBD1
CASSPTGGQPQHF	TGTGCCAGCAGTCCAACAGGGGGACAGCCCCAGCATTTT	TRBV28	TRBJ1-5	.	TRBD1
CASSWGQGDYGYTF	TGTGCCAGCAGCTGGGGTCAGGGGGACTATGGCTACACCTTC	TRBV3-1/TRBV3-2	TRBJ1-2	.	TRBD1
CASSLAAPQQYF	TGTGCCAGCAGCTTGGCCGCTCCTCAGCAGTACTTC	TRBV5-5	TRBJ2-7	.	.
CASSLSDGRNTIYF	TGTGCCAGCAGCCTCTCGGACGGCCGAAACACCATATATTTT	TRBV7-9	TRBJ1-3	.	.
CASRTLGGTGELFF	TGTGCCAGCAGGACTCTTGGCGGAACCGGGGAGCTGTTTTTT	TRBV6-5	TRBJ2-2	.	.
CASSPTPPSGKLFF	TGTGCCAGCAGCCCTACCCCCCCTAGCGGGAAGCTGTTTTTT	TRBV7-3	TRBJ2-2	.	TRBD2
CASSPVDYLRNIQYF	TGTGCCAGCAGCCCCGTGGACTACTTGAGAAACATTCAGTACTTC	TRBV11-2	TRBJ2-4	.	.
CAIIGNTEAFF	TGTGCCATCATAGGGAACACTGAAGCTTTCTTT	TRBV28	TRBJ1-1	.	.
CASSLDVRGYTF	TGTGCCAGCAGCCTGGACGTGAGGGGCTACACCTTC	TRBV16	TRBJ1-2	.	.
CASSVGLASSYEQYF	TGTGCCAGCAGCGTAGGGCTAGCGAGCTCCTACGAGCAGTACTTC	TRBV9	TRBJ2-7	.	.